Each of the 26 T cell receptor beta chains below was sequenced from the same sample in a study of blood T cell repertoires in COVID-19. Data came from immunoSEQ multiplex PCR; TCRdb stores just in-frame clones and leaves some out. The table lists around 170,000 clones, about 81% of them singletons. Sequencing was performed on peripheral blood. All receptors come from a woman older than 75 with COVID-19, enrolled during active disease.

DNA for the CDR3: TGTGCCAGCAGCCCGGGGGGGCCCACCCCGTGGGGAGGCTACACCTTC. Its protein is CASSPGGPTPWGGYTF. The chain carries TRBV5-4 and TRBJ1-2; tentative D call: TRBD1 (6 bases). CDR3 length equals 16 residues. The V and J ends lost 4 bases and 8 bases respectively, with 24 bases between them. The germline V gene encodes CDR1 SGHNT and CDR2 YYREEE (reference sequence).

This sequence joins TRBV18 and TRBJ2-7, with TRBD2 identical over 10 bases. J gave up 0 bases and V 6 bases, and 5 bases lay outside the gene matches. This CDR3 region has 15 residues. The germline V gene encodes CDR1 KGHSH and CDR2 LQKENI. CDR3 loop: CASSPGLANSYEQYF. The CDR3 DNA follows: TGTGCCAGCTCCCCGGGACTAGCGAACTCCTACGAGCAGTACTTC.

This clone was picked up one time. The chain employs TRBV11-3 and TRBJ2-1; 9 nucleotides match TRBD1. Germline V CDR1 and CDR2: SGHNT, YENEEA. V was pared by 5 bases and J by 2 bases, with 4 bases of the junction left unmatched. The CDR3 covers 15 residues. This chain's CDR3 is CASSAQGAAYNEQFF. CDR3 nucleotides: TGTGCCAGCAGCGCACAGGGGGCTGCCTACAATGAGCAGTTCTTC.

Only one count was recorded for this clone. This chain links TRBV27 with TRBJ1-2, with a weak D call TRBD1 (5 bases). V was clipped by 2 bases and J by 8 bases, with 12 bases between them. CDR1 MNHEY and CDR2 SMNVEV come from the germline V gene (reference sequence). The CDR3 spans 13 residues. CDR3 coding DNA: TGTGCCAGCAGTTTAGGGGGGGTGGGCGGCTACACCTTC. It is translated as CASSLGGVGGYTF.

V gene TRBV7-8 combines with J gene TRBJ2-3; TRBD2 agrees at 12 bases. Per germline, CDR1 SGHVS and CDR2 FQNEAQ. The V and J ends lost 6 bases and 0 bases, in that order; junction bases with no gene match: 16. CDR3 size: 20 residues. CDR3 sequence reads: CASSPGLAGRNLPSTDTQYF. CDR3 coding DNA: TGTGCCAGCAGTCCCGGACTAGCGGGGCGGAATCTGCCTAGCACAGATACGCAGTATTTT.

The CDR3 sequence: CASSLHPDRGQETQYF. The CDR3, as DNA: TGTGCCAGCAGCTTGCATCCGGACAGGGGGCAAGAGACCCAGTACTTC. This chain joins TRBV5-5 and TRBJ2-5; 10 bases match TRBD1. Looked up from germline, CDR1 is SGHKS and CDR2 is YYEKEE (reference sequence). J gave up 2 bases and V 1 base, and 5 bases lay outside the gene matches. The CDR3 is made up of 16 amino acids.

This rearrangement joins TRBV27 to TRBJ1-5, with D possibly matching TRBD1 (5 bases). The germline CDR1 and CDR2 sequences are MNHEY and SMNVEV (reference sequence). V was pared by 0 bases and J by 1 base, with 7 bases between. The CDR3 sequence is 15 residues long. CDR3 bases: TGTGCCAGCAGTTTATCGGCAGGGAGCAATCAGCCCCAGCATTTT. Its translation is CASSLSAGSNQPQHF.

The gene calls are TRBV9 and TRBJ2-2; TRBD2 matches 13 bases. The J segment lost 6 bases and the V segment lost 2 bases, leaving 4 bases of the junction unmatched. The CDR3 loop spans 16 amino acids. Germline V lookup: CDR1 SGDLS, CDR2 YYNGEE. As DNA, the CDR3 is TGTGCCAGCAGCGTTGGACTAGCGGGAGACCCCGGGGAGCTGTTTTTT. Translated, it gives CASSVGLAGDPGELFF.

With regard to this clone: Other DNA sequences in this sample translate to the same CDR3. The CDR3 DNA sequence: TGTGCCAGCAGTTTTGGGGGGGGACAGCCCCAGCATTTT. Amino acids: CASSFGGGQPQHF. The rearrangement uses TRBV28 and TRBJ1-5, with a weak D call TRBD1 (5 bases). Germline V CDR1 and CDR2: MDHEN, SYDVKM. V lost 3 bases and J lost 7, with 10 bases in between. The CDR3 has 13 amino acids.

CDR3 in amino acids: CAISAAGTSGVAKNIQYF. The CDR3 nucleotides read TGTGCCATCAGTGCCGCCGGGACTAGCGGGGTGGCCAAAAACATTCAGTACTTC. J is TRBJ2-4 and V is TRBV10-3; 13 nucleotides agree with TRBD2. CDR3 size: 18 residues. Trimming cost V 4 bases and J 1 base; bases outside gene matches: 7. Germline CDR1 reads ENHRY; CDR2 reads SYGVKD.

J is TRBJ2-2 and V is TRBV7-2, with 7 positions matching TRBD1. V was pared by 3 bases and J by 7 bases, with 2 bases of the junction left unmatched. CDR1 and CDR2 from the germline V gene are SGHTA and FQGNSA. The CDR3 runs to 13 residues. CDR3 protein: CASSFNRGGELFF. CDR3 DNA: TGTGCCAGCAGCTTTAACAGGGGCGGGGAGCTGTTTTTT.

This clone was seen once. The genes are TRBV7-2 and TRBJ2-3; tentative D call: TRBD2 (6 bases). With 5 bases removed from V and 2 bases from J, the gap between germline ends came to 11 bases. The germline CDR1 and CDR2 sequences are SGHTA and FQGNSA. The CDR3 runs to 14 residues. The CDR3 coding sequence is TGTGCCAGCAGCGGAGGGCGAGACACAGATACGCAGTATTTT. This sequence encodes CASSGGRDTDTQYF.

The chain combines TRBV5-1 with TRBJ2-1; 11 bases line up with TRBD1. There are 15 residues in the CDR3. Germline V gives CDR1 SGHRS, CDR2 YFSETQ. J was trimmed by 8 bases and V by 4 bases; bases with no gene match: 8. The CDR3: CASSPGDRGWDEQFF. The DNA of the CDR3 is TGCGCCAGCAGCCCCGGGGACAGGGGGTGGGATGAGCAGTTCTTC.

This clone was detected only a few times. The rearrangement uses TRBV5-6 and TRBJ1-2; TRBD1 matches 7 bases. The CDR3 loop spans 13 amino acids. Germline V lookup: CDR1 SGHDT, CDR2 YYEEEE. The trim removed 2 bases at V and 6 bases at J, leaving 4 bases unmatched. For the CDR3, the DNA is TGTGCCAGCAGCTTACAGGGGATTCATGGCTACACCTTC. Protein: CASSLQGIHGYTF.

The CDR3 DNA is TGTGCCAGCAGTCCTCAGGGGTTCGAGCAGTACTTC. Translation: CASSPQGFEQYF. The V call is TRBV6-5, the J call TRBJ2-7, with D perhaps TRBD1 (6 bases). The germline CDR1 and CDR2 sequences are MNHEY and SVGAGI. V was clipped by 5 bases and J by 6 bases, with 11 bases between them. The CDR3 is 12 amino acids.

This chain's CDR3 is CASSFQGARDTQYF. The CDR3 DNA reads as TGTGCCAGCAGTTTTCAGGGTGCTAGGGATACGCAGTATTTT. J is TRBJ2-3 and V is TRBV5-4; a weak D match, TRBD1 (5 bases). Trimming took 5 bases from V and 6 from J, leaving 16 bases between them. CDR1 SGHNT and CDR2 YYREEE come from the germline V gene (reference sequence). The CDR3 has 14 amino acids.

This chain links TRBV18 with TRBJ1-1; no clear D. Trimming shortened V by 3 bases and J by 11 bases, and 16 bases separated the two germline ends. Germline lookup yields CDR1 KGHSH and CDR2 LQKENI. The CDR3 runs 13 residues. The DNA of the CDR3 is TGTGCCAGCTCACCCTTATCAGACTTGAAGGCTTTCTTT. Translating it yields CASSPLSDLKAFF. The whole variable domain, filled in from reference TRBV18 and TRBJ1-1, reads NAGVMQNPRHLVRRRGQEARLRCSPMKGHSHVYWYRQLPEEGLKFMVYLQKENIIDESGMPKERFSAEFPKEGPSILRIQQVVRGDSAAYFCASSPLSDLKAFFGQGTRLTVV.

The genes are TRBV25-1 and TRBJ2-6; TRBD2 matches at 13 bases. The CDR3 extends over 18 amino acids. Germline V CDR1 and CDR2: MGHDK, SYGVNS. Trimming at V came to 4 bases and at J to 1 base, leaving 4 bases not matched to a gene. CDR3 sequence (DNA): TGTGCCAGCAGTGGTACTAGCGGGGGGGCATCTGGGGCCAACGTCCTGACTTTC. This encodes CASSGTSGGASGANVLTF.

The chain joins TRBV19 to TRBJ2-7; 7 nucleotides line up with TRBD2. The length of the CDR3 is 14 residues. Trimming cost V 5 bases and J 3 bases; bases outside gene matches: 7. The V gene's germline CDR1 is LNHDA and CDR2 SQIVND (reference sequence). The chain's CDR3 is CASSGQRGNYEQYF. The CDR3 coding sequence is TGTGCCAGTAGTGGCCAGCGGGGTAACTACGAGCAGTACTTC.

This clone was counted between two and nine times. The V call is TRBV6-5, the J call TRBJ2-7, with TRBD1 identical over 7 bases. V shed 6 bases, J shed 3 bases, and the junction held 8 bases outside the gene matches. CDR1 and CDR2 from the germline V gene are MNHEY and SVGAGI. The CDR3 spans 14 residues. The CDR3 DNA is TGTGCCAGCAGCCAGACAGGGATTATCTACGAGCAGTACTTC. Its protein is CASSQTGIIYEQYF.

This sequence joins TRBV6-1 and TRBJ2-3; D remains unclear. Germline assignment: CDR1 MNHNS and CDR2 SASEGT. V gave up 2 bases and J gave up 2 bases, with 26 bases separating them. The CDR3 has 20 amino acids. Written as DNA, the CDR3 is TGTGCCAGCAGTGAATTTTCTTGGTTACAGACCGCAACGCACACAGATACGCAGTATTTT. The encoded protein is CASSEFSWLQTATHTDTQYF.

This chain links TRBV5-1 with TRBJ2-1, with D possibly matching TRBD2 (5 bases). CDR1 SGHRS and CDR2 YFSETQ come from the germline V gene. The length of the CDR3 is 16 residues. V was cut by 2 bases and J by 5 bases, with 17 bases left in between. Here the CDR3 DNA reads TGCGCCAGCAGCTTCTTTGAGGGAATCGGGGACAATGAGCAGTTCTTC. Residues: CASSFFEGIGDNEQFF. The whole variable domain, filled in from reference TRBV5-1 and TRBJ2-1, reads KAGVTQTPRYLIKTRGQQVTLSCSPISGHRSVSWYQQTPGQGLQFLFEYFSETQRNKGNFPGRFSGRQFSNSRSEMNVSTLELGDSALYLCASSFFEGIGDNEQFFGPGTRLTVL.

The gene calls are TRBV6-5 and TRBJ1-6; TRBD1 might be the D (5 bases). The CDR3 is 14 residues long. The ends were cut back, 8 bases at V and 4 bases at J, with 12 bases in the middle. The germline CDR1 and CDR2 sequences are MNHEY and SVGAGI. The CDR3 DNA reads TGTGCCAGCCGATGGGGCGCATATAATTCACCCCTCCACTTT. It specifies CASRWGAYNSPLHF.

CDR3 bases: TGTGCCAGCAGTTTATTTGCCCCAGGGAGCAATCAGCCCCAGCATTTT. Translation: CASSLFAPGSNQPQHF. The rearrangement links TRBV28 to TRBJ1-5; perhaps TRBD1 as D (5 bases). The CDR3 totals 16 residues. Trimming shortened V by 1 base and J by 1 base, and 11 bases separated the two germline ends. Germline CDR1 and CDR2: MDHEN and SYDVKM.

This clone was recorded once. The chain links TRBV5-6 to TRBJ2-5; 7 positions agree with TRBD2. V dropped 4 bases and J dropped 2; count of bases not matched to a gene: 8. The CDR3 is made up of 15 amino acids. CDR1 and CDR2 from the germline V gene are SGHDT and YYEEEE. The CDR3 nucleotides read TGTGCCAGCAGCGTAAGACTAGCCGGGCAAGAGACCCAGTACTTC. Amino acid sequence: CASSVRLAGQETQYF. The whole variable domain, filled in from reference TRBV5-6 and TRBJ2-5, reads DAGVTQSPTHLIKTRGQQVTLRCSPKSGHDTVSWYQQALGQGPQFIFQYYEEEERQRGNFPDRFSGHQFPNYSSELNVNALLLGDSALYLCASSVRLAGQETQYFGPGTRLLVL.

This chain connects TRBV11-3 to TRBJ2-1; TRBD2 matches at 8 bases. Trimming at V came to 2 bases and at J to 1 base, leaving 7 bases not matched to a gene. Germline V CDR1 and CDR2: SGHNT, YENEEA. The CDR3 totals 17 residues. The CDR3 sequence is CASSLSSAGASYNEQFF. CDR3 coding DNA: TGTGCCAGCAGCTTAAGCTCAGCGGGGGCTTCCTACAATGAGCAGTTCTTC.